This T cell receptor beta chain stems from a study of T-cell memory formation after mild COVID-19. One entry per CDR3 protein, called by TCRdb with MiXCR from the 5' RACE reads. This sample has some 330,000 distinct CDR3 sequences, with around 20% found just once. CDR3 length: 12 residues. The ends lost 7 bases at V and 5 bases at J; junction bases unmatched: 7. Per germline, CDR1 SQVTM and CDR2 ANQGSEA. Sequenced: PBMCs or a T cell subset sorted from them (not recorded which). The V gene is TRBV29-1, the J gene TRBJ1-1; TRBD1 aligns across 7 bases. The receptor was derived from an adult woman who had mild COVID-19 (a few samples of this study predate the infection). Cell type and time point are not known. The CDR3 loop reads CSDVTGMTEAFF. The CDR3 DNA sequence: TGCAGCGACGTGACAGGGATGACTGAAGCTTTCTTT. The variable domain in full, with the rest retrieved from reference TRBV29-1 and TRBJ1-1, is SAVISQKPSRDICQRGTSLTIQCQVDSQVTMMFWYRQQPGQSLTLIATANQGSEATYESGFVIDKFPISRPNLTFSTLTVSNMSPEDSSIYLCSDVTGMTEAFFGQGTRLTVV.